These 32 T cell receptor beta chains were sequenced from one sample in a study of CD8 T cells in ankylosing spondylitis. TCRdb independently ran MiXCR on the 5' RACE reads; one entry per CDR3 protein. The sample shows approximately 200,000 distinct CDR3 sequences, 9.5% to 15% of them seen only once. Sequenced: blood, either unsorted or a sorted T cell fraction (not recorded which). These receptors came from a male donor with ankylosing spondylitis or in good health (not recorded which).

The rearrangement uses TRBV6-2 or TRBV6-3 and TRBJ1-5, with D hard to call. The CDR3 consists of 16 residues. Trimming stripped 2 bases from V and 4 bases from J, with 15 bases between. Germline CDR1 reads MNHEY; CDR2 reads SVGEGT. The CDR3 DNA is TGTGCCAGCAGTTACAAAGTGGGAGCGGGAAATCAGCCCCAGCATTTT. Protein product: CASSYKVGAGNQPQHF.

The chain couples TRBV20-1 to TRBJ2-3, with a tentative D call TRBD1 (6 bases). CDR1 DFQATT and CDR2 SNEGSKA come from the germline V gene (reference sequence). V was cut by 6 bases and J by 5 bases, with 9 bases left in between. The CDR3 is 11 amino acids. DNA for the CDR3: TGCAGTGCCAACAGGGTAGATACGCAGTATTTT. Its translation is CSANRVDTQYF.

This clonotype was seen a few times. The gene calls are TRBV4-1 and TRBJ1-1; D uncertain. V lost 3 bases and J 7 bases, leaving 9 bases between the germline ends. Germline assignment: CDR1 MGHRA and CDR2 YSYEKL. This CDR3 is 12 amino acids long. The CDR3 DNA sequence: TGCGCCAGCAGCCACTTGGACGGTGAAGCTTTCTTT. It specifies CASSHLDGEAFF.

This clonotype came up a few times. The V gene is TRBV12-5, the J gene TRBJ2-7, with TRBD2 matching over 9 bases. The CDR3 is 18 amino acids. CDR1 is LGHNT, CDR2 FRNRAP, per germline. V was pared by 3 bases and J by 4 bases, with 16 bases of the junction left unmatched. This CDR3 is CASGFHFSAGGPEYEQYF. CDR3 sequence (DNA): TGTGCTAGTGGTTTCCATTTCAGTGCGGGAGGGCCTGAGTACGAGCAGTACTTC.

The CDR3 region is CSVGTAYEQYF. CDR3 sequence (DNA): TGCAGCGTCGGGACAGCCTACGAGCAGTACTTC. V gene TRBV29-1 combines with J gene TRBJ2-7; 7 bases map to TRBD1. CDR1 is SQVTM, CDR2 ANQGSEA, per germline. With V trimmed by 6 bases and J by 2 bases, 1 base remained unmatched. This CDR3 contains 11 residues.

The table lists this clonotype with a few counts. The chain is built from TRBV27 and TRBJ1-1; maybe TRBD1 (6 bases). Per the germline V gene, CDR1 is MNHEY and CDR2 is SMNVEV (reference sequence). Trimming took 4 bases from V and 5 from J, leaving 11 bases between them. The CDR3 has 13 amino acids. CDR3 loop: CASSSGVWTEAFF. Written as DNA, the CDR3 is TGTGCCAGCAGTTCAGGGGTTTGGACTGAAGCTTTCTTT.

The CDR3 nucleotides read TGCAGTGCTAGAGAACCCGGGACAGGAGGTGCTGGGGCCAACGTCCTGACTTTC. This sequence encodes CSAREPGTGGAGANVLTF. The J gene is TRBJ2-6, the V gene TRBV20-1; TRBD1 matches 8 bases. Germline V gives CDR1 DFQATT, CDR2 SNEGSKA (reference sequence). J lost 2 bases, V lost 0 bases, and 9 bases had no gene match. The CDR3 sequence is 18 residues long.

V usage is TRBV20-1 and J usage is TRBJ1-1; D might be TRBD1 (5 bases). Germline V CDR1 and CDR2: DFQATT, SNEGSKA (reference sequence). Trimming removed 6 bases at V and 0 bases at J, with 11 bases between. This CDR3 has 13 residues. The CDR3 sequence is CSARDDLNTEAFF. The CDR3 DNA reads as TGCAGTGCGCGGGACGACTTGAACACTGAAGCTTTCTTT.

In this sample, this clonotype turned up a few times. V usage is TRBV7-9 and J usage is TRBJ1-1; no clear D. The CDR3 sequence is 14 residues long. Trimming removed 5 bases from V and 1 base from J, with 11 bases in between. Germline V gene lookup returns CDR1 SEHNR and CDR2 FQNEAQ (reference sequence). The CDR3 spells CASSLDRTNTEAFF. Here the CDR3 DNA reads TGTGCCAGCAGCCTCGACCGAACGAACACTGAAGCTTTCTTT. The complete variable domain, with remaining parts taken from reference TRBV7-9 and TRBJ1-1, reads DTGVSQNPRHKITKRGQNVTFRCDPISEHNRLYWYRQTLGQGPEFLTYFQNEAQLEKSRLLSDRFSAERPKGSFSTLEIQRTEQGDSAMYLCASSLDRTNTEAFFGQGTRLTVV.

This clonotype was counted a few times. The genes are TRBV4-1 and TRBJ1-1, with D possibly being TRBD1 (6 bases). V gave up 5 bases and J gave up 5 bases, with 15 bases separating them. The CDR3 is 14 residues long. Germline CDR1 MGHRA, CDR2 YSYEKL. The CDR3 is CASSGIGGRTEAFF. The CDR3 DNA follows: TGCGCCAGCAGCGGAATCGGGGGGCGTACTGAAGCTTTCTTT.

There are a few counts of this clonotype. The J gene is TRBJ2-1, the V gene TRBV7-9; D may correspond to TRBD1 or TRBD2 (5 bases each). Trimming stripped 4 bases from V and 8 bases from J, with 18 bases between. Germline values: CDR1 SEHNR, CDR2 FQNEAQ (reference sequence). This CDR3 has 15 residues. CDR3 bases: TGTGCCAGCAGCTCTAAACCCAGGGTCGGGGATGAGCAGTTCTTC. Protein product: CASSSKPRVGDEQFF.

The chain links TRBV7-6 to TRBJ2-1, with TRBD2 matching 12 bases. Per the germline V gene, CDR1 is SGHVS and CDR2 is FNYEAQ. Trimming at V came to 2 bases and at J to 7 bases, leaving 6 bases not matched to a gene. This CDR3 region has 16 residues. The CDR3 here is CASSLTLAGGRNEQFF. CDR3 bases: TGTGCCAGCAGCTTAACGCTAGCGGGAGGGCGAAATGAGCAGTTCTTC.

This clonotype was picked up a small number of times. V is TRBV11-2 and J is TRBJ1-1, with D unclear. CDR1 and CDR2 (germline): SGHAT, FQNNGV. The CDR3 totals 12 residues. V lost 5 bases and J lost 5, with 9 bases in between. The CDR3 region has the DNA TGTGCCAGCAGCACTCGTGGGACTGAAGCTTTCTTT. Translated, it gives CASSTRGTEAFF.

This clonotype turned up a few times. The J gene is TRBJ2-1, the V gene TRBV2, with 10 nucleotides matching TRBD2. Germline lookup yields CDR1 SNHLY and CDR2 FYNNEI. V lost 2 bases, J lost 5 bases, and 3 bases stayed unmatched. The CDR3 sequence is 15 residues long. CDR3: CASSETSGIDNEQFF. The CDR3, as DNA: TGTGCCAGCAGTGAAACTAGCGGGATAGACAATGAGCAGTTCTTC.

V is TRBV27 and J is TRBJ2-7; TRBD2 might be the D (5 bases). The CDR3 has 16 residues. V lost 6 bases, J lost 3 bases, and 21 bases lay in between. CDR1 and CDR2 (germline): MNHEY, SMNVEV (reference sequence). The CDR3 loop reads CASSRPWTQKDYEQYF. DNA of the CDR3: TGTGCCAGCAGCCGGCCCTGGACTCAAAAGGACTACGAGCAGTACTTC.

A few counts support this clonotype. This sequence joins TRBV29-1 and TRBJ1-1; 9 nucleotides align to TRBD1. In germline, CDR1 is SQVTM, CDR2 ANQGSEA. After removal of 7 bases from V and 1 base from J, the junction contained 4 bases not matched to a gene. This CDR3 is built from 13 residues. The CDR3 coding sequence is TGCAGCGCTCAGGACAGGGGGAACACTGAAGCTTTCTTT. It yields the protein CSAQDRGNTEAFF. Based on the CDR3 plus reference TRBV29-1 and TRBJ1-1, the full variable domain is SAVISQKPSRDICQRGTSLTIQCQVDSQVTMMFWYRQQPGQSLTLIATANQGSEATYESGFVIDKFPISRPNLTFSTLTVSNMSPEDSSIYLCSAQDRGNTEAFFGQGTRLTVV.

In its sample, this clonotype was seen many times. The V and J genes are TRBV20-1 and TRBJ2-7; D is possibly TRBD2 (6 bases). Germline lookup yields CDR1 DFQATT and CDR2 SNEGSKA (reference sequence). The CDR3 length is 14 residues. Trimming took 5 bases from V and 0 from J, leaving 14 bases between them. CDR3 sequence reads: CSAVHGGGSYEQYF. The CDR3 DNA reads TGCAGTGCTGTGCACGGGGGAGGCTCCTACGAGCAGTACTTC.

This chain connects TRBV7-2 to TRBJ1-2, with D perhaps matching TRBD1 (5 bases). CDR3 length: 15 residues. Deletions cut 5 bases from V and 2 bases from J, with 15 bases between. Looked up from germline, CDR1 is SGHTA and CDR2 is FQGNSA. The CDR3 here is CASSTGTFGNYGYTF. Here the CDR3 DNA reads TGTGCCAGCAGCACCGGGACGTTCGGGAACTATGGCTACACCTTC.

CDR3 residues: CASNLKGVGSTEAFF. In nucleotides, the CDR3 is TGTGCCAGCAATCTTAAGGGTGTCGGGAGCACTGAAGCTTTCTTT. The chain couples TRBV7-9 to TRBJ1-1; D unresolved. CDR1 SEHNR and CDR2 FQNEAQ come from the germline V gene (reference sequence). The CDR3 totals 15 residues. V shed 7 bases and J shed 4 bases, with 19 bases lying between them.

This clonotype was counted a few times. The CDR3 region has the DNA TGTGCCAGCAGCTTGGGGGGGGCAAGGAATGAGCAGTTCTTC. It yields the protein CASSLGGARNEQFF. The J gene is TRBJ2-1, the V gene TRBV5-6; the D call may be TRBD1 or TRBD2 (6 bases each). Germline CDR1 SGHDT, CDR2 YYEEEE. V lost 0 bases and J 7 bases, leaving 11 bases between the germline ends. CDR3 length: 14 amino acids.

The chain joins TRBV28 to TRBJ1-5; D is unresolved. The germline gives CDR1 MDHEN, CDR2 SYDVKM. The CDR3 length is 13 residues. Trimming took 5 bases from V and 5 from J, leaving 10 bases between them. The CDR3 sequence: CASSAIGDQPQHF. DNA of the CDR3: TGTGCCAGCAGTGCTATTGGGGATCAGCCCCAGCATTTT.

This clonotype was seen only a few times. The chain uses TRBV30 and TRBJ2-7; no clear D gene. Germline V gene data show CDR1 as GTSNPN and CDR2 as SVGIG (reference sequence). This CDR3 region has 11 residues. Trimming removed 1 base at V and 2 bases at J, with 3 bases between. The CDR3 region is CAWSDPYEQYF. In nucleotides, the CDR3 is TGTGCCTGGAGTGACCCCTACGAGCAGTACTTC.

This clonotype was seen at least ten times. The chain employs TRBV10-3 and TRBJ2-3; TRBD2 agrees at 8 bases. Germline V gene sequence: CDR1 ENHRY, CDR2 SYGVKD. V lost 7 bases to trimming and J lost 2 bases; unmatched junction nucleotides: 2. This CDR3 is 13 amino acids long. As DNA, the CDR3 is TGTGCCATCACTAGCGGGCCCACAGATACGCAGTATTTT. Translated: CAITSGPTDTQYF.

The CDR3 here is CASSSPRTGPADTQYF. The CDR3 DNA follows: TGCGCCAGCAGCTCTCCTCGGACAGGGCCCGCAGATACGCAGTATTTT. The chain carries TRBV4-1 and TRBJ2-3; 8 bases map to TRBD1. The CDR3 contains 16 residues. The V gene's germline CDR1 is MGHRA and CDR2 YSYEKL. With V trimmed by 5 bases and J by 4 bases, 11 bases remained unmatched.

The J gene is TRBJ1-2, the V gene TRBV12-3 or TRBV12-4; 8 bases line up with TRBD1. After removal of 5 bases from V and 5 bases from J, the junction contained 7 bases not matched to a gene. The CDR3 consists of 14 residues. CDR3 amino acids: CASSTGTGAYGYTF. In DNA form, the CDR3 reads TGTGCCAGCAGTACCGGGACAGGTGCATATGGCTACACCTTC.

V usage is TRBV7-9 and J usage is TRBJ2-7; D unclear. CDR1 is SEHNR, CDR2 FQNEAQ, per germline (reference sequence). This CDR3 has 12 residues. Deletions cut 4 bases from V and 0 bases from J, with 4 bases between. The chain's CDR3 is CASSSLSYEQYF. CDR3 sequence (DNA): TGTGCCAGCAGCTCCCTCTCCTACGAGCAGTACTTC.

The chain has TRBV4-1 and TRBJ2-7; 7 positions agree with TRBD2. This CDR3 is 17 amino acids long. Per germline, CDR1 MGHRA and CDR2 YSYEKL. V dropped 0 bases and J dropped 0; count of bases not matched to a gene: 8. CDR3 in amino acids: CASSQDLRRGSSYEQYF. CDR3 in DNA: TGCGCCAGCAGCCAAGATTTGCGGCGGGGGAGCTCCTACGAGCAGTACTTC.

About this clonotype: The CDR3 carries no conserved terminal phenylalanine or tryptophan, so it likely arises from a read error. The CDR3: CASSPTGTGIYNEQFL. CDR3 in DNA: TGCGCCAGCAGCCCGACCGGGACAGGCATCTACAATGAGCAGTTCTTA. The chain recombines TRBV5-1 with TRBJ2-1; 8 positions agree with TRBD1. This CDR3 comprises 16 residues. From germline, CDR1 is SGHRS and CDR2 YFSETQ. V gave up 4 bases and J gave up 3 bases; unmatched junction bases: 9.

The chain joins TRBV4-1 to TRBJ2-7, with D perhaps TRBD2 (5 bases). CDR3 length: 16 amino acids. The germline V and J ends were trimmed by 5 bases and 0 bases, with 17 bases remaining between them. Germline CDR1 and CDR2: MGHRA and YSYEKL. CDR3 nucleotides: TGCGCCAGCAGCGCCAGACGAGGGCGGACCTCCTACGAGCAGTACTTC. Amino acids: CASSARRGRTSYEQYF.

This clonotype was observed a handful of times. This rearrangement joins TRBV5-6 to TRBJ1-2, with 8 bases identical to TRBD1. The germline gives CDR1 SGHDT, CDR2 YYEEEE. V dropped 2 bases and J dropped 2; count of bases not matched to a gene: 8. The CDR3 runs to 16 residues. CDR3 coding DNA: TGTGCCAGCAGCTTACTTAGGACAGGGCCGAACTATGGCTACACCTTC. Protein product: CASSLLRTGPNYGYTF.

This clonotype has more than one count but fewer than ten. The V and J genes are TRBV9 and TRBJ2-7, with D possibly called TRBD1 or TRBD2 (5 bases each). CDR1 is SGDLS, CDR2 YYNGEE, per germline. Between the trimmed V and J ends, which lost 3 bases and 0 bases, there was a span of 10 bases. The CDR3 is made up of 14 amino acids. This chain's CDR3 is CASSAGTVSYEQYF. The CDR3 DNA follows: TGTGCCAGCAGCGCCGGGACGGTCTCCTACGAGCAGTACTTC.

The CDR3 region has the DNA TGTGCCAGCAGCTTTGCGGGGACAGGATTAAACTATGGCTACACCTTC. Its translation is CASSFAGTGLNYGYTF. J is TRBJ1-2 and V is TRBV7-9; 8 bases agree with TRBD1. Trimming cost V 3 bases and J 2 bases; bases outside gene matches: 8. The CDR3 consists of 16 residues. The V gene's germline CDR1 is SEHNR and CDR2 FQNEAQ (reference sequence).